The subject of this entry is one T cell receptor (beta chain). Which antigen it targets is not known. The cohort was made up of approximately 670 healthy bone marrow donors. All cohort members were sampled while nominally healthy, although unrecorded immune exposures were likely present. The donor tested CMV seronegative and was one of the 352 seronegative cohort members. Each donor provided a peripheral blood sample, and peripheral blood mononuclear cells were used for TCR beta sequencing. Genomic DNA extraction from the blood cell samples was performed with the Qiagen DNeasy Blood Extraction Kit. For this chain, trimming is 1 base at the V end and 7 bases at the J end, and the number of junction bases without a gene match is 3. Measured from the cysteine to the phenylalanine, the CDR3 is 14 residues long. Of all the DNA, just the CDR3 is kept, 42 bases in frame from base 1. Sequences SGHTA (CDR1) and FQGTGA (CDR2) are obtained from the germline V gene.

This sample is drawn from a study of cytomegalovirus exposure and HLA in healthy donors (dated by TCRdb to 2015 to 2018). Study-level background: According to an earlier analysis of around 600 of the donors, about 179 million T cells yielded 117 million unique TCR beta sequences and about 280 Gb of sequence data. A later genetic analysis used genome-wide SNP genotypes for about three fifths of the 666 donors, treating that subset as a discovery cohort. About five DR-DQ haplotypes were treated as single units for association and clustering because of strong linkage in the cohort. The study aimed to test whether cataloging public T cell receptors could reveal signatures of past pathogen exposure. Among the roughly 380 genotyped donors, around 81% belonged to the genetic ancestry cluster associated with self-reported Caucasian donors. The study used immunosequencing to profile the T cell repertoires of about 670 subjects and linked those repertoires to cytomegalovirus serostatus. To decide whether each TCR beta V gene segment behaved as functional or pseudogenic, an earlier analysis of nearly 600 of the donors relied on high-throughput TCR beta sequencing. A separate validation cohort of 100 to 150 different subjects was used in addition to the roughly 640-subject first cohort. A later analysis re-analyzed previously published TCR beta repertoires from roughly 600 donors and added high-resolution HLA genotyping to study TCR occurrence patterns. HLA typing covered class I and class II loci at four-digit resolution. Donor age, sex, ethnicity and CMV serostatus were compiled together with the repertoire data. Roughly 300 gigabases of sequencing data and some 85 million unique TCR sequences were included in an early release covering under 650 HLA-typed donors. All discovery cohort repertoires had been generated using a single sequencing platform. The number of donors typed differed by locus, with about 629-640 for A, B, C, DRB1 and DQB1, more than 500 for DQA1, 606 for DPA1, and over 400 for DPB1. Rather than using new phenotypic data, the later analysis identified candidate immune exposures from TCR beta sequences and from how often those sequences occurred across donors. High-throughput TCR immunosequencing, statistical association of individual TCRs with disease status, and machine learning were combined to predict cytomegalovirus infection status. Among about 360 genotyped donors of the cohort, an average of around 240,000 unique TCR beta nucleotide sequences were sequenced per donor, about a sixth of them non-productive.

Libraries came from the immunoSEQ multiplex PCR assay. The multiplex PCR relied on a mix of 60 forward primers for TCR Vbeta segments and 13 reverse primers for TCR Jbeta segments. Amplification of the CDR3 region of rearranged TCR beta genes was performed with a multiplex PCR assay on genomic DNA. On the Illumina HiSeq System, the amplified TCR beta libraries were sequenced as 87-base-pair reads. The authors processed their data as follows. In a later analysis, tens of millions of unique TCR beta chains were counted across the roughly 610 repertoires, and some 10 million of these chains were shared by at least two donors. Raw reads were error-corrected and collapsed into unique sequences by a nearest-neighbor algorithm in which closely related sequences were merged to remove PCR and sequencing errors. To assign V, D and J gene segments, CDR3 sequences were aligned to IMGT reference sequences. For a sequence to be retained, at least a six-nucleotide match to both a V gene segment and a J gene segment was required. A rearrangement was called productive if the CDR3 had no stop codons and remained in frame with V and J, and every other rearrangement was called non-productive. Following IMGT convention, CDR3 was defined as the stretch from the second conserved V-encoded cysteine up to the conserved J-encoded phenylalanine. The earlier analysis of about 500 of the donors excluded sequences that lacked an unambiguous match to a single V gene segment. In an earlier analysis of roughly 600 of the donors, a V segment was called functional when productive rearrangements were above 56.7%, and segregating when the standard deviation between donors exceeded 5%. A statistical classification framework was built to diagnose cytomegalovirus status from the catalog of TCR beta chain sequences. In a later analysis, TCR nucleotide sequences were compared against IMGT/GENE-DB human TR gene sequences so that V and J genes could be assigned. A later analysis assigned CDR3 sequences and most-parsimonious VDJ recombination scenarios with the TCRdist pipeline. A later analysis defined each TCR beta chain by its CDR3 amino acid sequence plus V-gene family, and excluded reads lacking a unique V-gene family. To address suspected cross-contamination and a sequencing artifact, a later analysis removed around 600 highly shared, low-generation-probability nucleotide sequences. In a later analysis, a clonal expansion index for each public chain was calculated from normalized within-repertoire ranks of inferred template counts. In a later analysis, generation probabilities were computed with a VDJ recombination model fitted to out-of-frame rearrangements, and the resulting probabilities were checked against IGoR. In a later analysis, hypergeometric tests were used to score TCR-TCR, TCR-HLA and TCR-CMV co-occurrence, with a repertoire-size bias correction applied to TCR pairs. To estimate false discovery rates, a later analysis permuted the HLA or CMV assignments 20 times. In a later analysis, co-occurring TCRs were grouped with DBSCAN, and TCRdist sequence similarity was added when clustering was performed within HLA-allele-positive subsets. Repertoires with fewer than 30,000 or more than 120,000 public chains, plus five repertoires with anomalous nucleotide sharing, were excluded from co-occurrence clustering. Sourced from immuneACCESS, this table was stored by TCRdb with only in-frame sequences that have V and J called. A share of the clones is absent; for the studies checked, an unresolved V gene accounts for under half, and the remainder has no known explanation. V and J calls and clone size follow that table, whereas D and trimming were derived from the DNA. This sample's records show approximately 140,000 clones. 1.5% to 1.9% of the sample rests with the top ten.

The full study reports these points: The cohort was sequenced for TCR beta chains only, and without alpha or paired-chain data the features that could be detected were limited. Cytomegalovirus status was reported to be diagnosed by the classifier with high specificity and sensitivity in both the original and validation cohorts. The study gave a list of around 170 TCR beta chains associated with cytomegalovirus. According to a later genetic analysis, donors in an Asian-associated ancestry cluster had fewer N-insertions in productive TCRs than the approximately 630-donor mean. The earlier analysis of approximately 540 of the donors excluded around 17 rarely observed V segments, including chromosome 9 orphons, because counts were too low. A later analysis reported that several top co-occurrence clusters appeared linked to parvovirus B19, influenza, CMV and Epstein-Barr virus. A cluster of highly shared sequence variants was judged likely to be a technical artifact of the sequencing pipeline. While some public TCRs were present in many individuals, most TCR sequences turned up only very rarely across donors. At a false discovery rate of 0.05, a later analysis linked 15,000 to 20,000 TCR beta sequences to specific HLA alleles. Sequencing depth was assumed to be roughly uniform across donors in the presence/absence analyses, though that assumption may not hold. The 87-base-pair reads could not distinguish some IMGT-functional V segments, including TRBV6-2 and TRBV6-3, so those segments were excluded. A later analysis found that HLA-associated TCR beta chains were more clonally expanded and had lower generation probabilities than equally common non-associated chains. Because HLA typing was missing for some donors at each locus, association tests included only the typed subset. When HLA alleles, especially DR and DQ, strongly co-occurred, TCR associations were difficult to assign to individual alleles. A further reported finding was that TCR beta sequences accurately predicted the HLA-A and HLA-B alleles for most subjects in the first cohort. According to a later analysis, TCR association rates differed among HLA loci, with DRB1 alleles showing the most associated TCRs and HLA-C alleles showing the fewest. The authors suggested that the approach could potentially be generalized to other disease states and immunological phenotypes. Broadly in line with IMGT annotations, most TCR beta V segments showed up in productive rearrangements about 90% or about 30% of the time in an earlier analysis of approximately 600 of the donors. An association between a missense DCLRE1C variant and V-gene and J-gene trimming of TCR beta chains was found in a later genetic analysis and replicated in an independent cohort. In vitro tests confirmed that a few of the cytomegalovirus-associated TCR beta chains recognize cytomegalovirus antigens. In a later analysis, most CMV-associated TCR beta chains were found to appear HLA-restricted, with HLA associations seemingly driven largely by CMV exposure. CMV serostatus was the only immune exposure information available for the cohort. Linkage disequilibrium might explain the correlated functional status among segregating V segments, but an unknown experimental factor could not be ruled out.

The source material was PBMCs. Recombination linked TRBV7-3 to TRBJ2-5, and 10 bases in between align with TRBD2. This TCR came from a woman aged 40 to 50 in good health and CMV-seronegative. The DNA sequence is as follows: TGTGCCAGCAGCTTAATTTCTAGCGGGGGGACCCAGTACTTC. Its protein is CASSLISSGGTQYF.